This T cell receptor beta chain emerged from a study of early T cells in non-severe SARS-CoV-2 infection. The length of the CDR3 is 15 residues. This clonotype was picked up a small number of times. Its antigen remains unknown. Unique molecular identifiers were added to individual cDNA molecules. TCRdb re-derived calls from the 5' RACE reads in MiXCR, one entry per CDR3 protein. The sample contains tens of thousands of distinct CDR3 sequences, 7.9% of which appear only once. Study results and caveats: VDJdb matching skewed toward anti-spike CD8 responses, missing private and CD4 specificities.

The sequenced sample was whole blood, obtained at baseline. The sequence derives from an adult who was a healthcare worker with PCR-confirmed SARS-CoV-2 infection or an uninfected control (not recorded which). The rearrangement links TRBV3-2 to TRBJ1-1; the table's D call, TRBD1, has no DNA check behind it. TRBV3-2 is classified as a pseudogene. DNA of the CDR3: TGTGCCAGCAGCCAAGATTCGGGGGCGAACACTGAAGCTTTCTTT. This gives the protein CASSQDSGANTEAFF.